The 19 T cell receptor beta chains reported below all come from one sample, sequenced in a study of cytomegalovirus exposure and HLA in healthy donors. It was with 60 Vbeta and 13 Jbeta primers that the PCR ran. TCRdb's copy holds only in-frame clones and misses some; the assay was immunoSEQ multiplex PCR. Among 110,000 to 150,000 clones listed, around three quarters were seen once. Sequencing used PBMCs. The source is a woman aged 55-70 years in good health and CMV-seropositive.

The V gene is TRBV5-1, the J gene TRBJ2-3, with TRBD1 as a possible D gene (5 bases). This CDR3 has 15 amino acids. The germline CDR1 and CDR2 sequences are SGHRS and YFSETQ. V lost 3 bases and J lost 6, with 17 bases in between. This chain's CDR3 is CASSSDSPEYDTQYF. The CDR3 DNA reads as TGCGCCAGCAGCTCAGACAGTCCAGAGTATGATACGCAGTATTTT. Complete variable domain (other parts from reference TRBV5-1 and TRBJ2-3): KAGVTQTPRYLIKTRGQQVTLSCSPISGHRSVSWYQQTPGQGLQFLFEYFSETQRNKGNFPGRFSGRQFSNSRSEMNVSTLELGDSALYLCASSSDSPEYDTQYFGPGTRLTVL.

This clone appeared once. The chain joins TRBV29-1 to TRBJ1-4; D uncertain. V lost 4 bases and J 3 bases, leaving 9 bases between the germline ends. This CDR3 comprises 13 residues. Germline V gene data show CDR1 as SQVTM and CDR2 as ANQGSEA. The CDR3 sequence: CSVGGQPNEKLFF. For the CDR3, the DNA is TGCAGCGTTGGAGGCCAGCCTAATGAAAAACTGTTTTTT.

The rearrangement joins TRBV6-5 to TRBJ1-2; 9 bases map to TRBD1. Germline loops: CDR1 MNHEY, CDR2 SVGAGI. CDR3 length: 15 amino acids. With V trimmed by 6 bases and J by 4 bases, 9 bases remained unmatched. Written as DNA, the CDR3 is TGTGCCAGCAGAGCACAGGGGGCCGTTGCCTATGGCTACACCTTC. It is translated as CASRAQGAVAYGYTF.

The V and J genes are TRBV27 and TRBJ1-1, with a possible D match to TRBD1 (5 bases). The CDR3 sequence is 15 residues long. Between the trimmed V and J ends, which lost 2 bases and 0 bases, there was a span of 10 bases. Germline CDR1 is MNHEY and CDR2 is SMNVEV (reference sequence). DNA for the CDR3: TGTGCCAGCAGTTTAGGGGCAGGCATGAACACTGAAGCTTTCTTT. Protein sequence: CASSLGAGMNTEAFF.

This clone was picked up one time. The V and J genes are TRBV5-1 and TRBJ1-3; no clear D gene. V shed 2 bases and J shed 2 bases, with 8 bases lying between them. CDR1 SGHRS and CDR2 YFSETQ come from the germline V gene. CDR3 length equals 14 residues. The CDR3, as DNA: TGCGCCAGCAGCTTAGAGGGTACTGGAAACACCATATATTTT. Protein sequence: CASSLEGTGNTIYF. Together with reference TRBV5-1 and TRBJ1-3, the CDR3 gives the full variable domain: KAGVTQTPRYLIKTRGQQVTLSCSPISGHRSVSWYQQTPGQGLQFLFEYFSETQRNKGNFPGRFSGRQFSNSRSEMNVSTLELGDSALYLCASSLEGTGNTIYFGEGSWLTVV.

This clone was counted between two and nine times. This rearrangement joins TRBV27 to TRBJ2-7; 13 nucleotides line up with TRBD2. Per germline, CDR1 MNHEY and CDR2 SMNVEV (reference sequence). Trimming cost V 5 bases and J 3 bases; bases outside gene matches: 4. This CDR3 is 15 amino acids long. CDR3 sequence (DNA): TGTGCCAGCAGTACCGGGACTAGCGGGATCTACGAGCAGTACTTC. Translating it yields CASSTGTSGIYEQYF.

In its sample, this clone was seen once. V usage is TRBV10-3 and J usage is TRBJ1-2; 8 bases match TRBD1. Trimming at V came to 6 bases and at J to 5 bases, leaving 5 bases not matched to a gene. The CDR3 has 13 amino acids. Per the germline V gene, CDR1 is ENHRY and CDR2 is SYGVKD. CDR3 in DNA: TGTGCCATCAGCGCTGGACAGGGATATGGCTACACCTTC. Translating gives CAISAGQGYGYTF.

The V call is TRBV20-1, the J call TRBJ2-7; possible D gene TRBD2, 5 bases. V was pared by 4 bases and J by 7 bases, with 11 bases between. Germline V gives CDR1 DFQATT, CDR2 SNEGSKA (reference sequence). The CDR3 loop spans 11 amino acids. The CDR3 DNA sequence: TGCAGTGCTACTGGCCCGGGAGAGCAGTACTTC. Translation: CSATGPGEQYF.

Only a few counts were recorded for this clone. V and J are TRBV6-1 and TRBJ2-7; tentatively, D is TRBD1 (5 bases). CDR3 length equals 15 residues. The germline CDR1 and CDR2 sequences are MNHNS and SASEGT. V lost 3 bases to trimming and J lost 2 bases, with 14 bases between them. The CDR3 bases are TGTGCCAGCAGTGATTTTGGCAGGGCTCCCTACGAGCAGTACTTC. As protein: CASSDFGRAPYEQYF.

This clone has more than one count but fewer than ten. The DNA for the CDR3 is TGTGCCAGCAGTTTGGAGCGGGGAGAAAAACTGTTTTTT. This encodes CASSLERGEKLFF. This sequence joins TRBV27 and TRBJ1-4; D call uncertain. The germline V and J ends were trimmed by 3 bases and 8 bases, with 10 bases remaining between them. Germline lookup yields CDR1 MNHEY and CDR2 SMNVEV (reference sequence). The CDR3 covers 13 residues. Based on the CDR3 plus reference TRBV27 and TRBJ1-4, the full variable domain is EAQVTQNPRYLITVTGKKLTVTCSQNMNHEYMSWYRQDPGLGLRQIYYSMNVEVTDKGDVPEGYKVSRKEKRNFPLILESPSPNQTSLYFCASSLERGEKLFFGSGTQLSVL.

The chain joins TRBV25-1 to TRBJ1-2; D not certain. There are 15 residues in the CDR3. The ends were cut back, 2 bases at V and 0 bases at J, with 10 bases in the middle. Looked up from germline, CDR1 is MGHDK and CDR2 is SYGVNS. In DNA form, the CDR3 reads TGTGCCAGCAGTGAAGGAGGCGCTTCTAACTATGGCTACACCTTC. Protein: CASSEGGASNYGYTF.

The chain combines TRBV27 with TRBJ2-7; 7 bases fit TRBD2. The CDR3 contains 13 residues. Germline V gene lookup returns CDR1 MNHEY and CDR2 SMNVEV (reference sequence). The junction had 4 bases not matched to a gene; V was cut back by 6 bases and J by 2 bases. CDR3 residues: CASSPREAYEQYF. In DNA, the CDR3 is TGTGCCAGCAGCCCCCGGGAGGCCTACGAGCAGTACTTC.

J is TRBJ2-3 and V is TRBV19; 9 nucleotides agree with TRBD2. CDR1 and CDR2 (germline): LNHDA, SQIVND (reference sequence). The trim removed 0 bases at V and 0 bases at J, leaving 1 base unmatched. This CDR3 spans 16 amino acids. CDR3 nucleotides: TGTGCCAGTAGTATAGATCTAGCGGGAAGCACAGATACGCAGTATTTT. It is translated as CASSIDLAGSTDTQYF.

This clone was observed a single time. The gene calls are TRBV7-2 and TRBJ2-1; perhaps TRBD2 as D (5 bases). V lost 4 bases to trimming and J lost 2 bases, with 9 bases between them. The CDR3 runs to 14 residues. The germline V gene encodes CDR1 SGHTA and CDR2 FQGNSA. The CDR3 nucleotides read TGTGCCAGCAGCTCCAGCGGAGCCTACAATGAGCAGTTCTTC. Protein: CASSSSGAYNEQFF.

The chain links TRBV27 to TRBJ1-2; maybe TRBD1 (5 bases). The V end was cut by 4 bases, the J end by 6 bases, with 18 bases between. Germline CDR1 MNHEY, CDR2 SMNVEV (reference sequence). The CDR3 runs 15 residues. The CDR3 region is CASSSQPGRGDGYTF. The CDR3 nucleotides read TGTGCCAGCAGTTCACAACCAGGGAGGGGAGATGGCTACACCTTC.

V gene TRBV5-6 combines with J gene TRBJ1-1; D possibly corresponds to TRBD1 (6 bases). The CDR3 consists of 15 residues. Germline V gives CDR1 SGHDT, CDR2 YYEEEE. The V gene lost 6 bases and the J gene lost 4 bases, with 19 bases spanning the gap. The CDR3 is CASTSKRGIGTEAFF. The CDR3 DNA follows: TGTGCCAGCACATCTAAAAGGGGGATCGGCACTGAAGCTTTCTTT.

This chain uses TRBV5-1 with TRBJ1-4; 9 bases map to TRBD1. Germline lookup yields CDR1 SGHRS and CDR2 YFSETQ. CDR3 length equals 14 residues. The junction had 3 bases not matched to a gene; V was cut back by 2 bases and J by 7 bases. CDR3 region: CASSFQTGGEKLFF. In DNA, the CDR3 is TGCGCCAGCAGCTTCCAGACAGGGGGTGAAAAACTGTTTTTT.

CDR3 amino acids: CASTSTGVEQFF. As DNA, the CDR3 is TGTGCCAGCACATCGACAGGCGTAGAGCAGTTCTTC. This sequence joins TRBV2 and TRBJ2-1; a weak D match, TRBD1 (6 bases). The CDR3 is 12 residues long. V lost 7 bases and J 10 bases, leaving 14 bases between the germline ends. The germline CDR1 and CDR2 sequences are SNHLY and FYNNEI. The full variable domain, rest sourced from reference TRBV2 and TRBJ2-1, is EPEVTQTPSHQVTQMGQEVILRCVPISNHLYFYWYRQILGQKVEFLVSFYNNEISEKSEIFDDQFSVERPDGSNFTLKIRSTKLEDSAMYFCASTSTGVEQFFGPGTRLTVL.

DNA of the CDR3: TGCGCCACTAAAGGACAGTTGCGAACTGAAGCTTTCTTT. This encodes CATKGQLRTEAFF. The V call is TRBV10-2, the J call TRBJ1-1; a possible D gene is TRBD1 (6 bases). V lost 10 bases to trimming and J lost 5 bases, with 17 bases between them. Germline V gene lookup returns CDR1 WSHSY and CDR2 SAAADI. The CDR3 has 13 residues.